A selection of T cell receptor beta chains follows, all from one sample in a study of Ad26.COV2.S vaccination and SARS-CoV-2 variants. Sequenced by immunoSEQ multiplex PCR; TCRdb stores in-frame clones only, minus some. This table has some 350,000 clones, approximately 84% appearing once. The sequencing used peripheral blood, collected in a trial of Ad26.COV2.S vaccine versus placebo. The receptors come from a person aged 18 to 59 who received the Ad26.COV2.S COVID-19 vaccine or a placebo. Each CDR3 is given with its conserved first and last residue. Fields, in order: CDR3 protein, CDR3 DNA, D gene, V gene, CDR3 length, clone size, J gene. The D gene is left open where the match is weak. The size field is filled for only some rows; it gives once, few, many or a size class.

cdr3_aa: CAISYGLAGMETQYF; cdr3_nt: TGTGCCATCAGTTACGGACTAGCGGGAATGGAGACCCAGTACTTC; d_call: TRBD2; v_call: TRBV10-3; cdr3_length: 15; clone_size: -; j_call: TRBJ2-5
cdr3_aa: CASNPTSGRSYEQYF; cdr3_nt: TGTGCCAGCAACCCAACTAGCGGGAGATCCTACGAGCAGTACTTC; d_call: TRBD2; v_call: TRBV28; cdr3_length: 15; clone_size: -; j_call: TRBJ2-7
cdr3_aa: CASSRVGNEQFF; cdr3_nt: TGTGCCAGCAGCCGAGTGGGGAATGAGCAGTTCTTC; d_call: -; v_call: TRBV12-3/TRBV12-4; cdr3_length: 12; clone_size: -; j_call: TRBJ2-1
cdr3_aa: CASSSSGGALGYGYTF; cdr3_nt: TGTGCCAGCAGTTCCTCTGGGGGGGCATTGGGGTATGGCTACACCTTC; d_call: -; v_call: TRBV27; cdr3_length: 16; clone_size: -; j_call: TRBJ1-2
cdr3_aa: CASSLEVRGIRETQYF; cdr3_nt: TGCGCCAGCAGCTTGGAGGTCAGGGGTATACGAGAGACCCAGTACTTC; d_call: -; v_call: TRBV5-1; cdr3_length: 16; clone_size: -; j_call: TRBJ2-5
cdr3_aa: CASSQDRSGDGDEQFF; cdr3_nt: TGCGCCAGCAGCCAAGATAGGTCGGGAGATGGTGATGAGCAGTTCTTC; d_call: -; v_call: TRBV4-3; cdr3_length: 16; clone_size: many; j_call: TRBJ2-1
cdr3_aa: CASSPSMGRENTEAFF; cdr3_nt: TGTGCCAGCAGCCCCTCCATGGGAAGGGAGAACACTGAAGCTTTCTTT; d_call: -; v_call: TRBV27; cdr3_length: 16; clone_size: -; j_call: TRBJ1-1
cdr3_aa: CASSQSGGLETQYF; cdr3_nt: TGTGCCAGCAGCCAAAGTGGAGGGTTGGAGACCCAGTACTTC; d_call: -; v_call: TRBV3-1/TRBV3-2; cdr3_length: 14; clone_size: -; j_call: TRBJ2-5
cdr3_aa: CSVRVQSEKLFF; cdr3_nt: TGCAGCGTCCGGGTACAAAGTGAAAAACTGTTTTTT; d_call: -; v_call: TRBV29-1; cdr3_length: 12; clone_size: -; j_call: TRBJ1-4
cdr3_aa: CASSLDGESKYEQYF; cdr3_nt: TGTGCCAGCAGCTTAGATGGGGAGAGTAAGTACGAGCAGTACTTC; d_call: -; v_call: TRBV7-6; cdr3_length: 15; clone_size: many; j_call: TRBJ2-7
cdr3_aa: CSARDGAFF; cdr3_nt: TGCAGTGCTAGGGATGGGGCTTTCTTT; d_call: -; v_call: TRBV20-1; cdr3_length: 9; clone_size: -; j_call: TRBJ1-1
cdr3_aa: CASSLLTGESYEQYF; cdr3_nt: TGTGCCAGCAGTCTTTTAACAGGGGAGAGCTACGAGCAGTACTTC; d_call: TRBD1; v_call: TRBV7-9; cdr3_length: 15; clone_size: -; j_call: TRBJ2-7
cdr3_aa: CASSSEALAGGEETQYF; cdr3_nt: TGTGCCAGCAGTTCTGAGGCTCTAGCGGGGGGTGAGGAGACCCAGTACTTC; d_call: TRBD2; v_call: TRBV5-8; cdr3_length: 17; clone_size: few; j_call: TRBJ2-5
cdr3_aa: CASSQEPGSNYGYTF; cdr3_nt: TGCGCCAGCAGCCAAGAACCCGGGTCTAACTATGGCTACACCTTC; d_call: -; v_call: TRBV4-1; cdr3_length: 15; clone_size: -; j_call: TRBJ1-2
cdr3_aa: CASSEGSRVYEQYF; cdr3_nt: TGTGCCAGCAGTGAAGGATCTAGGGTCTACGAGCAGTACTTC; d_call: -; v_call: TRBV6-1; cdr3_length: 14; clone_size: -; j_call: TRBJ2-7
cdr3_aa: CAISELRQTNSPLHF; cdr3_nt: TGTGCCATCAGTGAATTGAGACAGACTAATTCACCCCTCCACTTT; d_call: -; v_call: TRBV10-3; cdr3_length: 15; clone_size: many; j_call: TRBJ1-6
cdr3_aa: CASSGGGVWTDTQYF; cdr3_nt: TGTGCCAGCAGCGGTGGGGGGGTCTGGACAGATACGCAGTATTTT; d_call: TRBD2; v_call: TRBV5-6; cdr3_length: 15; clone_size: -; j_call: TRBJ2-3
cdr3_aa: CASSFSGLGDEQFF; cdr3_nt: TGTGCCAGCAGTTTCAGCGGGTTGGGAGATGAGCAGTTCTTC; d_call: -; v_call: TRBV28; cdr3_length: 14; clone_size: once; j_call: TRBJ2-1
cdr3_aa: CSASYLGAFF; cdr3_nt: TGCAGTGCTAGCTACTTAGGAGCTTTCTTT; d_call: -; v_call: TRBV20-1; cdr3_length: 10; clone_size: -; j_call: TRBJ1-1
cdr3_aa: CASSQGNSGGAYNEQFF; cdr3_nt: TGCGCCAGCAGCCAAGGGAATAGCGGGGGGGCTTACAATGAGCAGTTCTTC; d_call: TRBD2; v_call: TRBV4-3; cdr3_length: 17; clone_size: -; j_call: TRBJ2-1
cdr3_aa: CAISELSGYNEQFF; cdr3_nt: TGTGCCATCAGTGAGCTGAGCGGTTACAATGAGCAGTTCTTC; d_call: -; v_call: TRBV10-3; cdr3_length: 14; clone_size: -; j_call: TRBJ2-1
cdr3_aa: CASSQGQGVQEQYF; cdr3_nt: TGTGCCAGCAGCCAGGGACAGGGTGTGCAGGAGCAGTACTTC; d_call: TRBD1; v_call: TRBV7-9; cdr3_length: 14; clone_size: -; j_call: TRBJ2-7
cdr3_aa: CASSLGQNTDTQYF; cdr3_nt: TGCGCCAGCAGCCTCGGACAGAACACAGATACGCAGTATTTT; d_call: -; v_call: TRBV5-1; cdr3_length: 14; clone_size: -; j_call: TRBJ2-3
cdr3_aa: CASSVGYGYTF; cdr3_nt: TGTGCCAGCAGCGTAGGGTATGGCTACACCTTC; d_call: -; v_call: TRBV9; cdr3_length: 11; clone_size: few; j_call: TRBJ1-2
cdr3_aa: CAASGGQPEWGNQPQHF; cdr3_nt: TGTGCCGCCTCAGGGGGGCAGCCAGAGTGGGGCAATCAGCCCCAGCATTTT; d_call: TRBD1; v_call: TRBV24-1; cdr3_length: 17; clone_size: -; j_call: TRBJ1-5
cdr3_aa: CAISEKGGQGNEQFF; cdr3_nt: TGTGCCATCAGTGAAAAGGGGGGCCAGGGCAATGAGCAGTTCTTC; d_call: -; v_call: TRBV10-3; cdr3_length: 15; clone_size: -; j_call: TRBJ2-1
cdr3_aa: CASSQVLSFLNTEAFF; cdr3_nt: TGTGCCAGCAGCCAAGTGCTCAGTTTCTTGAACACTGAAGCTTTCTTT; d_call: -; v_call: TRBV14; cdr3_length: 16; clone_size: -; j_call: TRBJ1-1
cdr3_aa: CASSQHRLGNIQYF; cdr3_nt: TGCGCCAGCAGCCAACATCGCCTGGGGAACATTCAGTACTTC; d_call: -; v_call: TRBV4-3; cdr3_length: 14; clone_size: -; j_call: TRBJ2-4
cdr3_aa: CASSLGTNTGELFF; cdr3_nt: TGCGCCAGCAGCTTGGGAACGAACACCGGGGAGCTGTTTTTT; d_call: -; v_call: TRBV5-1; cdr3_length: 14; clone_size: -; j_call: TRBJ2-2
cdr3_aa: CASSYQGLSYEQYF; cdr3_nt: TGTGCCAGCAGCTATCAGGGGCTCTCCTACGAGCAGTACTTC; d_call: -; v_call: TRBV6-5; cdr3_length: 14; clone_size: -; j_call: TRBJ2-7
cdr3_aa: CASSQVPSGGLSSTDTQYF; cdr3_nt: TGTGCCAGCAGCCAAGTTCCTAGCGGGGGGCTCTCTAGCACAGATACGCAGTATTTT; d_call: TRBD2; v_call: TRBV3-1/TRBV3-2; cdr3_length: 19; clone_size: few; j_call: TRBJ2-3
cdr3_aa: CASSQVDDRAYEQYF; cdr3_nt: TGCGCCAGCAGCCAAGTGGACGATCGAGCCTACGAGCAGTACTTC; d_call: -; v_call: TRBV4-3; cdr3_length: 15; clone_size: -; j_call: TRBJ2-7
cdr3_aa: CASSIVRLAGRSGANVLTF; cdr3_nt: TGTGCCAGTAGTATCGTCCGGCTAGCGGGCCGATCTGGGGCCAACGTCCTGACTTTC; d_call: TRBD2; v_call: TRBV19; cdr3_length: 19; clone_size: -; j_call: TRBJ2-6
cdr3_aa: CASSFPRGTSGSYEQYF; cdr3_nt: TGTGCCAGCAGCTTCCCCCGAGGGACTAGCGGGAGCTACGAGCAGTACTTC; d_call: TRBD2; v_call: TRBV7-6; cdr3_length: 17; clone_size: -; j_call: TRBJ2-7
cdr3_aa: CASSEDRVGSYEQYF; cdr3_nt: TGTGCCAGCAGTGAAGACCGGGTGGGATCCTACGAGCAGTACTTC; d_call: -; v_call: TRBV2; cdr3_length: 15; clone_size: -; j_call: TRBJ2-7
cdr3_aa: CASRSGGEKLFF; cdr3_nt: TGTGCCAGCCGATCCGGGGGTGAAAAACTGTTTTTT; d_call: -; v_call: TRBV7-9; cdr3_length: 12; clone_size: -; j_call: TRBJ1-4
cdr3_aa: CASSDPGTSGTNEQFF; cdr3_nt: TGTGCCAGCAGTGACCCCGGGACTAGCGGCACCAATGAGCAGTTCTTC; d_call: TRBD2; v_call: TRBV6-2/TRBV6-3; cdr3_length: 16; clone_size: -; j_call: TRBJ2-1
cdr3_aa: CASSLGLTGDGYTF; cdr3_nt: TGTGCCAGCAGCTTAGGGCTGACAGGTGATGGCTACACCTTC; d_call: -; v_call: TRBV7-2; cdr3_length: 14; clone_size: -; j_call: TRBJ1-2
cdr3_aa: CASSTTETQYF; cdr3_nt: TGTGCCAGCAGCACCACCGAGACCCAGTACTTC; d_call: -; v_call: TRBV7-2; cdr3_length: 11; clone_size: -; j_call: TRBJ2-5
cdr3_aa: CASSLGVRDPAYEQYF; cdr3_nt: TGTGCCAGCAGCTTAGGGGTCCGGGACCCCGCTTACGAGCAGTACTTC; d_call: -; v_call: TRBV11-2; cdr3_length: 16; clone_size: -; j_call: TRBJ2-7
cdr3_aa: CASSLDPTGVTGELFF; cdr3_nt: TGCGCCAGCAGCTTGGATCCTACAGGGGTCACCGGGGAGCTGTTTTTT; d_call: TRBD1; v_call: TRBV5-1; cdr3_length: 16; clone_size: -; j_call: TRBJ2-2
cdr3_aa: CASSPGGRGGSYDTDTQYF; cdr3_nt: TGCGCCAGCAGCCCCGGGGGGCGGGGGGGCTCTTACGACACAGATACGCAGTATTTT; d_call: TRBD2; v_call: TRBV4-3; cdr3_length: 19; clone_size: once; j_call: TRBJ2-3
cdr3_aa: CASSLTDTGLVSPLHF; cdr3_nt: TGCGCCAGCAGCTTGACGGATACAGGGCTCGTGTCACCCCTCCACTTT; d_call: -; v_call: TRBV5-1; cdr3_length: 16; clone_size: -; j_call: TRBJ1-6
cdr3_aa: CASSLDGQGAYEQYF; cdr3_nt: TGCGCCAGCAGCTTGGATGGACAGGGAGCCTACGAGCAGTACTTC; d_call: TRBD1; v_call: TRBV5-1; cdr3_length: 15; clone_size: -; j_call: TRBJ2-7
cdr3_aa: CASSPRGLAVRNEQFF; cdr3_nt: TGTGCCAGCAGCCCACGGGGACTAGCGGTCCGAAATGAGCAGTTCTTC; d_call: TRBD2; v_call: TRBV13; cdr3_length: 16; clone_size: -; j_call: TRBJ2-1